This TCR beta chain derives from a study of blood T cell repertoires in COVID-19. The overall study: Acute-phase and convalescent COVID-19 samples originated in the United States, Italy and Spain. In each case, the material was cDNA or gDNA derived from T cells, B-cell-depleted T cells, or PBMCs.

CDR3 length equals 15 residues. Germline CDR1 reads MGHRA; CDR2 reads YSYEKL. Trimming pared 3 bases from V and 5 bases from J, leaving 14 bases between. Original processing methods: From reference gene primer amplification, estimates of nucleated cell counts were derived. Profiling relied on immunoSEQ multiplex PCR, and the TCRdb table lists in-frame clones only, not all of them. V and J calls and clone size come straight from that table; D and trimming were deduced from the DNA. Of more than 60,000 clones in the sample, approximately 92% are singletons; the top ten hold around 5%. The genes are TRBV4-1 and TRBJ2-1; no clear D gene. This TCR was sampled from a woman in her 50s with active COVID-19. The sample taken for sequencing was peripheral blood. The CDR3 protein is CASSHELLVNNEQFF. The CDR3 DNA sequence: TGCGCCAGCAGCCACGAGTTGTTGGTAAACAATGAGCAGTTCTTC.